A selection of T cell receptor beta chains follows, all from one sample in a study of T cell responses to AZD1222 COVID-19 vaccine. Assay used: immunoSEQ multiplex PCR; TCRdb lists only in-frame clones, some missing. Among roughly 120,000 clones listed, 80% to 90% were seen once. Sequenced material: peripheral blood, taken on day 0 of AZD1222 vaccination. The receptor set was obtained from an adult in good health. Both conserved end residues are part of each CDR3. D genes are given only for firm matches. Rows may omit the clone size; those that give it use once, few, many or a size class.

v_gene,abundance,d_gene,j_gene,CDR3aa,CDR3nt
TRBV2,NA,NA,TRBJ1-4,CASRGGKDEKLFF,TGTGCCAGCAGAGGGGGTAAAGATGAAAAACTGTTTTTT
TRBV7-8,NA,NA,TRBJ1-2,CASSLRALPLVGGYTF,TGTGCCAGCAGCTTAAGGGCCCTACCCTTAGTTGGTGGCTACACCTTC
TRBV6-5,NA,NA,TRBJ1-5,CASWRPDQPQHF,TGTGCCAGCTGGAGACCTGATCAGCCCCAGCATTTT
TRBV29-1,NA,NA,TRBJ2-1,CSVNSDGASYNEQFF,TGCAGCGTTAATTCGGACGGGGCCTCCTACAATGAGCAGTTCTTC
TRBV6-1,NA,NA,TRBJ1-2,CASSESPGGGYTF,TGTGCCAGCAGTGAAAGTCCTGGAGGAGGCTACACCTTC
TRBV19,NA,NA,TRBJ2-3,CASSTAAGLITDTQYF,TGTGCCAGTAGCACAGCGGCGGGACTCATCACAGATACGCAGTATTTT
TRBV10-2,NA,TRBD2,TRBJ2-5,CASSGTSRKETQYF,TGCGCCAGCAGTGGGACTAGCCGAAAAGAGACCCAGTACTTC
TRBV5-6,NA,NA,TRBJ2-5,CASSLVGEETQYF,TGTGCCAGCAGCTTGGTGGGGGAAGAGACCCAGTACTTC
TRBV7-9,NA,TRBD2,TRBJ2-2,CASSTNQRGTGELFF,TGTGCCAGCAGCACAAACCAGCGGGGCACCGGGGAGCTGTTTTTT
TRBV4-3,NA,NA,TRBJ2-7,CASSQEVPTSGGEQYF,TGCGCCAGCAGCCAAGAAGTGCCCACCTCTGGGGGGGAGCAGTACTTC
TRBV7-9,NA,NA,TRBJ2-2,CASSFLGSGELFF,TGTGCCAGCAGCTTCTTAGGTTCCGGGGAGCTGTTTTTT
TRBV4-2,NA,TRBD1,TRBJ1-1,CASSQAQGFNTEAFF,TGTGCCAGCAGCCAGGCACAGGGGTTCAACACTGAAGCTTTCTTT
TRBV6-1,NA,NA,TRBJ1-4,CASSDGAREKLFF,TGTGCCAGCAGTGACGGGGCGAGGGAAAAACTGTTTTTT
TRBV27,NA,NA,TRBJ1-5,CASSARRFEPQHF,TGTGCCAGCAGTGCGAGGAGATTCGAGCCCCAGCATTTT
TRBV5-1,once,NA,TRBJ2-3,CASSLGWGRSTDTQYF,TGCGCCAGCAGCTTGGGCTGGGGGAGAAGCACAGATACGCAGTATTTT
TRBV7-6,NA,TRBD2,TRBJ2-7,CASSLGLAGPSYEQYF,TGTGCCAGCAGCTTAGGACTAGCGGGGCCTTCCTACGAGCAGTACTTC
TRBV27,NA,TRBD1,TRBJ2-7,CASRMTGGEQYF,TGTGCCAGCCGAATGACAGGGGGTGAGCAGTACTTC